A selection of T cell receptor beta chains follows, all from one sample in a study of OX40 agonist ivuxolimab in advanced cancers. Libraries were prepared by immunoSEQ multiplex PCR; TCRdb keeps only in-frame clonotypes and omits some of them. Among roughly 80,000 clones listed, 75% to 90% were seen once. The starting material was CD4+ or CD8+ T cells sorted from blood, obtained in a trial of the OX40 agonist ivuxolimab. The receptors were sampled from an adult with an advanced solid tumor such as melanoma, head and neck, liver or kidney cancer. Each CDR3 is given with its conserved first and last residue.

>TRBJ2-3|TRBV6-1
CASSDRTQSTDTQYF
>TRBJ1-1|TRBV5-4
CASSLTGGDEAFF
>TRBJ2-2|TRBV10-3
CATGTSGNAGELFF
>TRBJ1-3|TRBV2
CASNRDQAGNTIYF
>TRBJ1-5|TRBV5-1
CASSPGTHSNQPQHF
>TRBJ2-7|TRBV6-6
CASTPGRESEQYF
>TRBJ1-3|TRBV7-3
CASSFSGDGNTIYF
>TRBJ1-4|TRBV27
CASSWDRQGAGLFF
>TRBJ2-1|TRBV7-9
CASSLAELYNEQFF
>TRBJ1-1|TRBV10-3
CAISGGREWDTEAFF
>TRBJ2-7|TRBV19
CASSMARSSYEQYF
>TRBJ1-3|TRBV6-5
CASSYKGAGYTIYF
>TRBJ1-4|TRBV7-9
CASSPRDPGEKLFF
>TRBJ2-7|TRBV27
CASRVDRGTEQYF
>TRBJ1-4|TRBV4-3
CASSQDLLRGEKLFF
>TRBJ1-1|TRBV7-2
CASSLDVPWAEAFF